The T cell receptor beta chain under discussion was sequenced for a study of beta chain features in type 1 diabetes. Points on this clone: Antigen unknown.

CD4+ cells of the naive, central memory, regulatory and stem cell-like memory types were sorted via CD45RO/CCR7/CD25/CD127/CD95/CD27. Overall study findings and caveats: VDJ junctions from type 1 diabetes patients carried fewer insertions and larger deletions.

The study reverse transcribed the entire isolated RNA, so it sequenced expressed TCRB transcripts. The protocol was immunoSEQ multiplex PCR, while the TCRdb copy is restricted to in-frame clones and leaves out a portion. The profile shows about 150,000 clones, around 10% of them singletons. CDR3 size: 15 residues. V shed 0 bases and J 0 bases; nucleotides not matched to a gene: 1. Looked up from germline, CDR1 is SGHRS and CDR2 is YFSETQ. The sample comprised central memory CD4+ T cells from blood. This chain uses TRBV5-1 with TRBJ2-7; 9 bases are shared with TRBD2. The source is a man in his late teens or twenties in good health. CDR3 region: CASSLASGVSYEQYF. The CDR3, as DNA: TGCGCCAGCAGCTTGGCTAGCGGGGTCTCCTACGAGCAGTACTTC.